The 17 T cell receptor beta chains reported below all come from one sample, sequenced in a study of blood T cell repertoires in COVID-19. Clones were read by immunoSEQ multiplex PCR, and TCRdb kept only the in-frame ones, dropping some. The repertoire consists of some 96,000 clones, with approximately 89% occurring once and the leading ten covering 2.1%. What was sequenced was peripheral blood. Receptors were obtained from a man in his forties or fifties with active COVID-19.

The chain joins TRBV28 to TRBJ2-7; a possible D gene is TRBD1 (5 bases). The ends were cut back, 4 bases at V and 4 bases at J, with 11 bases in the middle. Germline lookup yields CDR1 MDHEN and CDR2 SYDVKM. The CDR3 consists of 13 residues. The CDR3 coding sequence is TGTGCCAGCAGTTCGGACATGCTTTACGAGCAGTACGTC. It is translated as CASSSDMLYEQYV.

The DNA for the CDR3 is TGTGCCAGCAGCTTAGCATTCGGGGAGGCAGATACGCAGTATTTT. This sequence encodes CASSLAFGEADTQYF. This chain links TRBV7-9 with TRBJ2-3; weak D call: TRBD2 (6 bases). The V and J ends lost 0 bases and 4 bases respectively, with 11 bases between them. CDR3 length: 15 residues. From germline, CDR1 is SEHNR and CDR2 FQNEAQ (reference sequence).

This rearrangement joins TRBV27 to TRBJ2-4, with 11 bases aligning to TRBD2. After removal of 4 bases from V and 5 bases from J, the junction contained 4 bases not matched to a gene. The CDR3 contains 15 residues. The germline gives CDR1 MNHEY, CDR2 SMNVEV (reference sequence). The chain's CDR3 is CASSSLGLAENIQYF. Here the CDR3 DNA reads TGTGCCAGCAGTTCATTGGGACTAGCGGAAAACATTCAGTACTTC.

This sequence joins TRBV28 and TRBJ1-1; no firm D call. The V end lost 3 bases, the J end lost 3 bases, and 17 bases lay between the germline ends. The length of the CDR3 is 16 residues. The germline V gene encodes CDR1 MDHEN and CDR2 SYDVKM. The CDR3 DNA follows: TGTGCCAGCAGTTTTGGAGGCGGAGGGCTTGACACTGAAGCTTTCTTT. This encodes CASSFGGGGLDTEAFF.

The chain has TRBV11-3 and TRBJ1-2; D is ambiguous. Trimming cost V 5 bases and J 7 bases, with 11 bases left between them. CDR1 and CDR2 from the germline V gene are SGHNT and YENEEA. The CDR3 has 12 residues. CDR3 DNA: TGTGCCAGCAGCCACGAGGCGGTTGGCTACACCTTC. Translated, it gives CASSHEAVGYTF.

V is TRBV7-9 and J is TRBJ2-1, with 8 bases that match TRBD2. The CDR3 runs to 14 residues. Unmatched junction bases numbered 5, after V lost 5 bases and J lost 5 bases. CDR1 is SEHNR, CDR2 FQNEAQ, per germline (reference sequence). This CDR3 is CASSPKRENNEQFF. Here the CDR3 DNA reads TGTGCCAGCAGCCCAAAGCGGGAGAACAATGAGCAGTTCTTC.

Written as DNA, the CDR3 is TGTGCCAGCAGTCGGACAGGGGAGGGCTATGGCTACACCTTC. Translating it yields CASSRTGEGYGYTF. The chain joins TRBV6-4 to TRBJ1-2, with 9 bases matching TRBD1. The trim removed 5 bases at V and 4 bases at J, leaving 5 bases unmatched. Germline V lookup: CDR1 MRHNA, CDR2 SNTAGT. The CDR3 runs to 14 residues.

The V gene is TRBV30, the J gene TRBJ1-3, with D unresolved. The V end lost 0 bases, the J end lost 2 bases, and 5 bases lay between the germline ends. This CDR3 contains 13 residues. Germline V gene lookup returns CDR1 GTSNPN and CDR2 SVGIG (reference sequence). The CDR3 region is CAWSVRAGNTIYF. CDR3 nucleotide sequence: TGTGCCTGGAGTGTACGGGCTGGAAACACCATATATTTT.

This clone was found once. The gene calls are TRBV5-4 and TRBJ2-7; D might be TRBD1 (8 bases). This CDR3 is built from 14 residues. Germline V gives CDR1 SGHNT, CDR2 YYREEE (reference sequence). Trimming removed 4 bases from V and 1 base from J, with 12 bases in between. The CDR3 protein is CASSEQGGSYEQYV. In nucleotides, the CDR3 is TGTGCCAGCAGCGAACAGGGGGGGTCCTACGAGCAGTACGTC.

This clone was detected a few times. The chain combines TRBV11-2 with TRBJ2-7; TRBD1 aligns across 7 bases. The V gene's germline CDR1 is SGHAT and CDR2 FQNNGV. The CDR3 consists of 13 residues. Trimming cost V 5 bases and J 5 bases; bases outside gene matches: 6. This CDR3 reads CASSPHRGHEQYF. CDR3 DNA: TGTGCCAGCAGCCCGCACAGGGGACACGAGCAGTACTTC.

The rearrangement uses TRBV27 and TRBJ2-2; D may be TRBD1 (6 bases). V was trimmed by 6 bases and J by 5 bases, leaving 19 bases between them. There are 16 residues in the CDR3. Germline-derived CDR1 and CDR2 are MNHEY and SMNVEV (reference sequence). CDR3 DNA: TGTGCCAGCAGCCGGAACAGGGCCTTACGAACCGGGGAGCTGTTTTTT. This translates into CASSRNRALRTGELFF.

The gene calls are TRBV2 and TRBJ1-5, with D perhaps matching TRBD1 (5 bases). CDR3 length: 16 amino acids. Germline values: CDR1 SNHLY, CDR2 FYNNEI. V lost 3 bases and J 3 bases, leaving 15 bases between the germline ends. The CDR3 region is CASSDGGWGDNQPQHF. The CDR3 DNA sequence: TGTGCCAGCAGTGATGGGGGTTGGGGGGACAATCAGCCCCAGCATTTT.

This chain uses TRBV3-1 (or the pseudogene TRBV3-2) with TRBJ2-5; the D gene is possibly TRBD2 (7 bases). Trimming stripped 8 bases from V and 2 bases from J, with 18 bases between. CDR1 is LGHDT and CDR2 is YNNKEL in the germline V gene (reference sequence). CDR3 size: 15 residues. CDR3 loop: CASRGRGGRQETQYF. CDR3 in DNA: TGTGCCAGCCGTGGGAGGGGGGGAAGGCAAGAGACCCAGTACTTC.

V and J are TRBV11-3 and TRBJ2-2; tentatively, D is TRBD2 (5 bases). The V and J ends lost 5 bases and 7 bases respectively, with 11 bases between them. Germline CDR1 is SGHNT and CDR2 is YENEEA. The CDR3 loop spans 13 amino acids. CDR3 residues: CASSHEGGGELFF. As DNA, the CDR3 is TGTGCCAGCAGCCATGAGGGCGGCGGGGAGCTGTTTTTT.

The chain couples TRBV4-2 to TRBJ1-3; tentative D call: TRBD1 (6 bases). V was pared by 4 bases and J by 2 bases, with 12 bases between. CDR1 is LGHNA and CDR2 is YNFKEQ in the germline V gene. The CDR3 covers 15 residues. In DNA, the CDR3 is TGTGCCAGCAGCCCGAGGGAGGGGGCTGGAAACACCATATATTTT. Amino acid sequence: CASSPREGAGNTIYF.

This clone was detected only a few times. This CDR3 is CASSKTQGLGNTIYF. CDR3 nucleotides: TGTGCCAGCAGCAAAACCCAGGGACTTGGAAACACCATATATTTT. The chain combines TRBV9 with TRBJ1-3; D perhaps matches TRBD1 (5 bases). The CDR3 loop spans 15 amino acids. Germline V CDR1 and CDR2: SGDLS, YYNGEE. V was pared by 4 bases and J by 3 bases, with 14 bases between.

The V gene is TRBV14, the J gene TRBJ2-3, with D perhaps TRBD1 (6 bases). The germline V gene encodes CDR1 SGHDN and CDR2 FVKESK. The CDR3 has 13 amino acids. V lost 7 bases to trimming and J lost 1 base, with 9 bases between them. The CDR3 loop reads CASNGQRTDTQYF. CDR3 DNA: TGTGCCAGCAACGGACAGCGCACAGATACGCAGTATTTT.